This T cell receptor beta chain was sequenced in a study of control samples from healthy donors and cancer patients. Assay: immunoSEQ multiplex PCR; the TCRdb copy retains only in-frame clones and omits some. The repertoire has approximately 120,000 clones, approximately 92% of them found once; the top ten carry approximately 0.58%. The J segment lost 5 bases and the V segment lost 0 bases, leaving 8 bases of the junction unmatched. This CDR3 has 15 residues. In germline, CDR1 is SGHRS, CDR2 YFSETQ. This sequence originates from a man of 80 years or more with head and neck cancer. The chain employs TRBV5-1 and TRBJ2-7; 7 positions agree with TRBD1. Material: PBMCs. CDR3 loop: CASSLGQGRADEQYF. Here the CDR3 DNA reads TGCGCCAGCAGCTTGGGACAGGGTCGAGCGGACGAGCAGTACTTC.